This T cell receptor beta chain was identified in a study of molecular identifiers for immune sequencing clone quantification. Study findings and constraints: The study reportedly detected spiked Jurkat TCR RNA from one cell among about 1 million naive cells.

On this clonotype itself: Antigen specificity is unknown. Mismatch with germline at one junction end may stem from a read error.

TCRdb passed the PCR reads through MiXCR, listing each CDR3 protein once. Of approximately 590,000 distinct CDR3 sequences in the sample, about 25% are singletons; the top ten hold about 0.73%. The CDR3 is made up of 14 amino acids. Germline CDR1 LGHNA, CDR2 YSLEER. Sequenced sample: naive CD8+ T cells from blood, with Jurkat cell RNA spiked in. Subset noted: FACS-sorted CD8+CD4-CCR7+CD45RA+ naive T cells. This chain joins TRBV4-3 and TRBJ2-7; D possibly matches TRBD1 or TRBD2 (5 bases each). This clonotype originated in a human donor in good health. Some libraries in this study had Jurkat cell RNA spiked in. CDR3 nucleotides: TGCGCCAGCCGCCAAGACCTGGGACCCTACGAGCCGTACTTC. Translated: CASRQDLGPYEPYF.